What follows are 5 T cell receptor beta chains derived from one specimen sequenced in a study of regulatory T cells in long-lasting Graves disease. Building the TCR beta libraries relied on iRepertoire HTBI primers, and CDR3 regions underwent Arm-PCR. TCRdb reprocessed the multiplex PCR reads via MiXCR and lists one record per CDR3 protein. The repertoire holds almost 350,000 distinct CDR3 sequences, 15% to 20% seen once, with 29% in the top ten. This sample's time point: persistent/refractory GD, antithyroid drugs over 5 years with positive TRAb. From RNA extracted from PBMCs, the TCR library was made. This sample comprised peripheral blood mononuclear cells (PBMCs), obtained when the disease was refractory, from a patient treated with antithyroid drugs. The receptors originated from a female donor with Graves disease.

This clonotype has ten or more counts. This chain joins TRBV2 and TRBJ1-2; D unclear. The CDR3 spans 14 residues. Trimming pared 3 bases from V and 1 base from J, leaving 9 bases between. Germline values: CDR1 SNHLY, CDR2 FYNNEI. The CDR3 loop reads CASSDPDRNYGYTF. For the CDR3, the DNA is TGTGCCAGCAGTGACCCCGACCGTAACTATGGCTACACCTTC.

Only a few counts were recorded for this clonotype. J is TRBJ1-2 and V is TRBV24-1; 8 positions agree with TRBD1. The length of the CDR3 is 15 residues. Germline CDR1 reads KGHDR; CDR2 reads SFDVKD. The J segment lost 4 bases and the V segment lost 2 bases, leaving 5 bases of the junction unmatched. The CDR3 region is CATSDSGQGPYGYTF. The DNA of the CDR3 is TGTGCCACCAGTGATTCAGGACAGGGCCCCTATGGCTACACCTTC.

This chain links TRBV20-1 with TRBJ1-1; tentatively, D is TRBD1 (6 bases). This CDR3 contains 15 residues. Germline CDR1 reads DFQATT; CDR2 reads SNEGSKA (reference sequence). The V gene lost 3 bases and the J gene lost 5 bases, with 19 bases spanning the gap. This CDR3 reads CSARGLRGARTEAFF. As DNA, the CDR3 is TGCAGTGCTAGGGGCTTGAGGGGGGCAAGGACTGAAGCTTTCTTT.

In this sample, this clonotype turned up many times. The V gene is TRBV11-2, the J gene TRBJ2-5; TRBD1 matches at 9 bases. J lost 5 bases, V lost 5 bases, and 9 bases had no gene match. This CDR3 is 15 amino acids long. Germline lookup yields CDR1 SGHAT and CDR2 FQNNGV. The CDR3 DNA sequence: TGTGCCAGCAGCCCCCTCGGGGGACAGGGCGAGACCCAGTACTTC. Encoded protein: CASSPLGGQGETQYF.

This clonotype was recorded a few times. The V gene is TRBV20-1, the J gene TRBJ2-5; 7 positions agree with TRBD2. Germline V CDR1 and CDR2: DFQATT, SNEGSKA (reference sequence). This CDR3 comprises 13 residues. The trim removed 3 bases at V and 2 bases at J, leaving 3 bases unmatched. CDR3 protein: CSASGGTQETQYF. CDR3 bases: TGCAGTGCTAGCGGGGGGACTCAAGAGACCCAGTACTTC.